The rows below give T cell receptor beta chains drawn from one sample of a study of blood T cell repertoires in COVID-19. This table comes from immunoSEQ multiplex PCR, and its TCRdb copy is limited to in-frame clones, with some not included. The profile shows more than 300,000 clones, more than 70% of them singletons. Sample: peripheral blood. The receptors originated from a woman in her 30s with COVID-19, enrolled during active disease. Each CDR3 is given without its conserved first and last residue. Expanded clones get a size class; other rows say once, few or many, or leave the size out.

v_gene,abundance,CDR3aa
TRBV6-1,NA,ASSEDYGSGANVLT
TRBV5-4,NA,ASSLGGRGHEQY
TRBV9,NA,ASSVDRDLGEQY
TRBV27,NA,ASSLRGANYGYT
TRBV15,NA,ATSRERVQY
TRBV7-2,once,ASSFDRQTDTQY
TRBV6-4,NA,ASSPGQGFKQY
TRBV6-6,NA,ASSSEKDEQF
TRBV7-9,once,ASSLATSGFTDTQY
TRBV7-3,NA,ASSSRWGRGTQPQH
TRBV27,NA,ASRLTGSGNTIY
TRBV3-1/TRBV3-2,once,ASSQMGGPGNEQF
TRBV7-9,NA,ASSLGLEGIWSYNEQF
TRBV6-5,NA,ASSYSQGNYGYT
TRBV3-1/TRBV3-2,NA,ASSLRRGQGNTIY
TRBV6-5,many,ASSTTGGEQF
TRBV10-3,NA,ATEPGLANNEQF
TRBV5-4,NA,ASSLARTGGGETQY
TRBV7-9,NA,ASSLENQPQH
TRBV5-1,NA,ASSIDSPSPLH
TRBV7-9,NA,ASSHSSGRSSYEQY
TRBV24-1,NA,ATRFGDTQY
TRBV5-1,NA,ASSLVTTGDGELF
TRBV2,few,ASSRDRDYEQY
TRBV9,once,ASSASTGGGDEKLF
TRBV28,NA,ASMSGSYTDTQY
TRBV27,NA,ASSESQGARRATGELF
TRBV25-1,NA,ASSGSRRGTSTDTQY